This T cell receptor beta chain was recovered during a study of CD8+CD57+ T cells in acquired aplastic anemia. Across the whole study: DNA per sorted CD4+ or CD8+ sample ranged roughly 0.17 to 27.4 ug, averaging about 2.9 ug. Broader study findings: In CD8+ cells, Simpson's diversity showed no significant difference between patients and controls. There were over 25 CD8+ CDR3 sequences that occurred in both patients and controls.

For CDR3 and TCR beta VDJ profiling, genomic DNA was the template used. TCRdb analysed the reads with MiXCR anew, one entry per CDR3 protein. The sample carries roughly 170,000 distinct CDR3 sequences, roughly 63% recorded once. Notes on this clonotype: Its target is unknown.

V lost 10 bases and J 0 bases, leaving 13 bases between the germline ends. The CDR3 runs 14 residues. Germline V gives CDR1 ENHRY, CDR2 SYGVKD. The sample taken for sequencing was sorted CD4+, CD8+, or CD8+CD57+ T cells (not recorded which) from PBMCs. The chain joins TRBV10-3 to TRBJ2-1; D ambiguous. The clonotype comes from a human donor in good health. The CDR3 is CATQVGDSYNEQFF. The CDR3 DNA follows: TGTGCCACGCAGGTAGGAGACTCCTACAATGAGCAGTTCTTC.